The entry below describes one T cell receptor (beta chain). Its antigen remains unidentified. TRB was amplified from about 250-500 ng of blood genomic DNA. The record originates from a study of T and B cells in COVID-19 patients. Across the whole study: Of under 25 active-infection patients, 11 to 12 were critically ill with mechanical ventilation or extracorporeal membrane oxygenation. Comorbidities linked to unfavorable COVID-19 outcome were present in about 90% of the 20 active-infection patients. General study points: Patients with COVID-19 reportedly showed strongly skewed T cell receptor beta variable and joining gene usage. Active COVID-19 showed highly clonal TRB repertoires; recovery showed diversity and richness above healthy donors.

Germline V gene lookup returns CDR1 KGHSH and CDR2 LQKENI. The germline V and J ends were trimmed by 2 bases and 8 bases, with 13 bases remaining between them. CDR3 length: 15 residues. Multiplex PCR with BIOMED2 TRB-A/B primer pools amplified TRB rearrangements. TCRdb reanalysed the multiplex PCR reads using MiXCR and keeps one entry per CDR3 protein. Here the sample spans roughly 13,000 distinct CDR3 sequences, roughly 27% being singletons. The chain carries TRBV18 and TRBJ1-6, with D possibly matching TRBD1 (6 bases). This clonotype originated in a human donor who had recovered from COVID-19. The material sequenced was blood. The CDR3 loop reads CASSPRGFGDSPLHF. In DNA form, the CDR3 reads TGTGCCAGCTCACCAAGGGGGTTTGGAGATTCACCCCTCCACTTT.